These 23 T cell receptor beta chains were sequenced from one sample in a study of cytomegalovirus exposure and HLA in healthy donors. Profiling relied on immunoSEQ multiplex PCR, and the TCRdb table lists in-frame clones only, not all of them. Here the sample spans 200,000 to 250,000 clones, around 78% being singletons. Sequenced input: PBMCs. The receptor set was obtained from a woman younger than 30 in good health and CMV-seronegative.

This clone was observed once. CDR3 residues: CASSARPTWDTQYF. Here the CDR3 DNA reads TGTGCCAGCAGTGCGCGCCCTACTTGGGATACGCAGTATTTT. The chain carries TRBV6-1 and TRBJ2-3, with no clear D. V dropped 4 bases and J dropped 6 bases, with 14 bases sitting between them. Germline CDR1 is MNHNS and CDR2 is SASEGT. The CDR3 sequence is 14 residues long.

This clone was seen once. The chain is built from TRBV30 and TRBJ2-7; 8 positions agree with TRBD1. The CDR3 has 13 amino acids. CDR1 is GTSNPN, CDR2 SVGIG, per germline (reference sequence). V lost 8 bases, J lost 6 bases, and 12 bases stayed unmatched. The CDR3 protein is CAGDRKLSGEQYF. The CDR3 bases are TGTGCCGGGGACAGGAAATTGTCGGGCGAGCAGTACTTC.

This clone occurred once. The genes are TRBV27 and TRBJ2-7; possibly TRBD2 for D (7 bases). V lost 5 bases, J lost 3 bases, and 11 bases lay in between. Germline V CDR1 and CDR2: MNHEY, SMNVEV (reference sequence). The CDR3 totals 13 residues. The CDR3 bases are TGTGCCAGCAGTGCAGGGGAGGGCTACGAGCAGTACTTC. This sequence encodes CASSAGEGYEQYF.

This chain links TRBV25-1 with TRBJ2-2; possible D gene TRBD1, 5 bases. CDR3 length equals 17 residues. The ends were cut back, 6 bases at V and 6 bases at J, with 23 bases in the middle. Germline V lookup: CDR1 MGHDK, CDR2 SYGVNS. Written as DNA, the CDR3 is TGTGCCAGCAGCCACATGGAGTGGGGCATCAACGCCGGGGAGCTGTTTTTT. Translating gives CASSHMEWGINAGELFF.

The chain recombines TRBV5-1 with TRBJ1-3; D ambiguous. V was pared by 0 bases and J by 3 bases, with 7 bases between. The CDR3 sequence is 14 residues long. From germline, CDR1 is SGHRS and CDR2 YFSETQ. The CDR3 DNA is TGCGCCAGCAGCTTGGCCTTCAGTGGAAACACCATATATTTT. Amino acid sequence: CASSLAFSGNTIYF.

The chain employs TRBV18 and TRBJ2-7; D may be TRBD2 (6 bases). Germline values: CDR1 KGHSH, CDR2 LQKENI. Deletions cut 6 bases from V and 2 bases from J, with 17 bases between. The CDR3 runs to 15 residues. CDR3 protein: CASSPGVGGAYEQYF. The CDR3 DNA reads TGTGCCAGCTCCCCCGGGGTGGGAGGAGCCTACGAGCAGTACTTC.

The table lists this clone with a count of one. This chain links TRBV7-3 with TRBJ2-1; tentatively, D is TRBD1 or TRBD2 (6 bases each). Germline CDR1 is SGHTA and CDR2 is FQGTGA. The CDR3 sequence is 13 residues long. Trimming cost V 6 bases and J 7 bases, with 13 bases left between them. CDR3 protein: CASSRQGGNEQFF. As DNA, the CDR3 is TGTGCCAGCAGTAGACAAGGGGGGAATGAGCAGTTCTTC.

The rearrangement uses TRBV5-6 and TRBJ1-2; 7 positions match TRBD1. J gave up 7 bases and V 0 bases, and 6 bases lay outside the gene matches. The CDR3 consists of 14 residues. The germline V gene encodes CDR1 SGHDT and CDR2 YYEEEE. The CDR3 spells CASSLGQGLGGYTF. CDR3 bases: TGTGCCAGCAGCTTGGGACAGGGACTGGGTGGCTACACCTTC.

Only a few counts were recorded for this clone. The chain carries TRBV27 and TRBJ2-5; 10 nucleotides agree with TRBD1. The CDR3 runs to 15 residues. In germline, CDR1 is MNHEY, CDR2 SMNVEV (reference sequence). J gave up 3 bases and V 4 bases, and 5 bases lay outside the gene matches. In DNA, the CDR3 is TGTGCCAGCAGTTCACCTGGGACAGGGGAAGAGACCCAGTACTTC. Amino acids: CASSSPGTGEETQYF.

The CDR3 nucleotides read TGTGCCTGGAGTCCCCGGGGGGGGTTGGCTGAAGCTTTCTTT. This sequence encodes CAWSPRGGLAEAFF. The chain couples TRBV30 to TRBJ1-1, with D possibly matching TRBD1 (5 bases). This CDR3 has 14 residues. Trimming took 2 bases from V and 6 from J, leaving 16 bases between them. Germline lookup yields CDR1 GTSNPN and CDR2 SVGIG (reference sequence).

This clone was seen only once. In the same sample, other DNA sequences code for this CDR3. The chain links TRBV6-5 to TRBJ1-2; TRBD1 might be the D (6 bases). The CDR3 is 13 amino acids. V gave up 0 bases and J gave up 7 bases, with 9 bases separating them. Germline CDR1 and CDR2: MNHEY and SVGAGI. As DNA, the CDR3 is TGTGCCAGCAGTTACTCGGAAGGGGGTGGCTACACCTTC. This gives the protein CASSYSEGGGYTF.

This clone was recorded a few times. J is TRBJ1-2 and V is TRBV27; D call uncertain. V was clipped by 2 bases and J by 7 bases, with 11 bases between them. CDR3 length: 13 residues. The germline V gene has CDR1 MNHEY and CDR2 SMNVEV (reference sequence). Written as DNA, the CDR3 is TGTGCCAGCAGTTTAGGGCCAGCTAGTGGCTACACCTTC. Its protein product is CASSLGPASGYTF.

This chain connects TRBV29-1 to TRBJ2-5, with D possibly TRBD2 on 5 matching bases. The germline V gene has CDR1 SQVTM and CDR2 ANQGSEA. Trimming removed 8 bases from V and 7 bases from J, with 17 bases in between. The CDR3 length is 12 residues. The CDR3 sequence is CSTEGLAGTQYF. The CDR3 DNA reads as TGCAGCACCGAGGGCCTGGCGGGGACCCAGTACTTC.

CDR3 sequence: CASHYTRLNSYEQYF. CDR3 coding DNA: TGTGCCAGCCATTATACCAGGTTAAATTCCTACGAGCAGTACTTC. V and J are TRBV6-1 and TRBJ2-7; D not certain. Germline V gives CDR1 MNHNS, CDR2 SASEGT. The V end lost 8 bases, the J end lost 1 base, and 18 bases lay between the germline ends. The CDR3 is 15 residues long.

The gene calls are TRBV2 and TRBJ2-1; 9 bases match TRBD1. J was trimmed by 4 bases and V by 4 bases; bases with no gene match: 5. The germline V gene encodes CDR1 SNHLY and CDR2 FYNNEI. The length of the CDR3 is 15 residues. The CDR3 nucleotides read TGTGCCAGCAGTGTCGGACAGGGGAATTACAATGAGCAGTTCTTC. Translation gives CASSVGQGNYNEQFF. Variable domain in full (rest from reference TRBV2 and TRBJ2-1): EPEVTQTPSHQVTQMGQEVILRCVPISNHLYFYWYRQILGQKVEFLVSFYNNEISEKSEIFDDQFSVERPDGSNFTLKIRSTKLEDSAMYFCASSVGQGNYNEQFFGPGTRLTVL.

This clone was counted between two and nine times. This chain joins TRBV30 and TRBJ1-2, with unresolved D. This CDR3 region has 14 residues. Germline values: CDR1 GTSNPN, CDR2 SVGIG (reference sequence). Trimming left V 4 bases short and J 0 bases short, with 12 bases between. The CDR3 is CAWKGELANYGYTF. CDR3 sequence (DNA): TGTGCCTGGAAGGGCGAGTTAGCTAACTATGGCTACACCTTC.

This clone occurred once. The V call is TRBV9, the J call TRBJ1-4, with TRBD1 matching 8 bases. This CDR3 is 15 amino acids long. The V segment lost 3 bases and the J segment 8 bases; nucleotides outside the gene matches: 9. Germline CDR1 is SGDLS and CDR2 is YYNGEE. This CDR3 is CASSALTGAQEKLFF. CDR3 in DNA: TGTGCCAGCAGCGCGTTGACAGGGGCTCAGGAAAAACTGTTTTTT.

This clone was detected only a few times. V gene TRBV6-1 combines with J gene TRBJ1-2; D is undetermined. V gave up 1 base and J gave up 8 bases, with 17 bases separating them. Germline V lookup: CDR1 MNHNS, CDR2 SASEGT. This CDR3 spans 15 amino acids. CDR3 in amino acids: CASSEERPPWKGYTF. The CDR3 nucleotides are TGTGCCAGCAGTGAAGAAAGGCCGCCGTGGAAGGGCTACACCTTC.

This clone appeared once. This sequence joins TRBV30 and TRBJ1-1; no definite D call. CDR3 length: 11 residues. Germline values: CDR1 GTSNPN, CDR2 SVGIG (reference sequence). V gave up 2 bases and J gave up 10 bases, with 11 bases separating them. The CDR3 reads CAWSTRMGAFF. CDR3 coding DNA: TGTGCCTGGAGTACCCGAATGGGAGCTTTCTTT.

The V call is TRBV6-4, the J call TRBJ2-3; no reliable D call. The CDR3 totals 15 residues. Trimming took 8 bases from V and 6 from J, leaving 21 bases between them. Germline-derived CDR1 and CDR2 are MRHNA and SNTAGT. CDR3 sequence reads: CASRVSDAARDTQYF. DNA of the CDR3: TGTGCCAGCCGCGTGAGCGATGCGGCGCGGGATACGCAGTATTTT.

This chain uses TRBV9 with TRBJ2-3; 9 bases map to TRBD2. Germline values: CDR1 SGDLS, CDR2 YYNGEE. The CDR3 is made up of 16 amino acids. Trimming at V came to 1 base and at J to 0 bases, leaving 3 bases not matched to a gene. CDR3 sequence reads: CASSVILAGSTDTQYF. CDR3 nucleotide sequence: TGTGCCAGCAGCGTAATCCTAGCGGGGAGCACAGATACGCAGTATTTT.

This clone has more than one count but fewer than ten. This chain links TRBV11-2 with TRBJ2-5; a weak D match, TRBD2 (6 bases). The V gene's germline CDR1 is SGHAT and CDR2 FQNNGV. The CDR3 contains 15 residues. V lost 0 bases and J lost 2, with 10 bases in between. DNA of the CDR3: TGTGCCAGCAGCTTAGATGGAGGGGAACAAGAGACCCAGTACTTC. It translates to CASSLDGGEQETQYF.

This clone occurred once. The chain couples TRBV28 to TRBJ1-2, with D unresolved. CDR1 and CDR2 from the germline V gene are MDHEN and SYDVKM. The CDR3 is 15 residues long. V shed 1 base and J shed 6 bases, with 15 bases lying between them. The chain's CDR3 is CASSLSHLPLHGYTF. For the CDR3, the DNA is TGTGCCAGCAGTTTATCCCACCTACCCCTCCATGGCTACACCTTC.